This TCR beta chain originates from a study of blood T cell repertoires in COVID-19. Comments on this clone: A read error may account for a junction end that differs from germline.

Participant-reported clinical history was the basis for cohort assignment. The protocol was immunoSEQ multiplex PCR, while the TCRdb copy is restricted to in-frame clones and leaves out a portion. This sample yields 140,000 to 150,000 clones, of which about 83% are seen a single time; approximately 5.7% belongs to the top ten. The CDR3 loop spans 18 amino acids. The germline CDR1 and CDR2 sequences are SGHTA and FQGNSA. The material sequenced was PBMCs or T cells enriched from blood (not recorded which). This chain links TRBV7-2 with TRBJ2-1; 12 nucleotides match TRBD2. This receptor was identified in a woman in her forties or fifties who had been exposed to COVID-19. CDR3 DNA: TGTGCCAACAGCTTAGCGGGTCTAGCGGGGGGGACCACAGTTGAGCAGTTCTTC. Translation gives CANSLAGLAGGTTVEQFF.